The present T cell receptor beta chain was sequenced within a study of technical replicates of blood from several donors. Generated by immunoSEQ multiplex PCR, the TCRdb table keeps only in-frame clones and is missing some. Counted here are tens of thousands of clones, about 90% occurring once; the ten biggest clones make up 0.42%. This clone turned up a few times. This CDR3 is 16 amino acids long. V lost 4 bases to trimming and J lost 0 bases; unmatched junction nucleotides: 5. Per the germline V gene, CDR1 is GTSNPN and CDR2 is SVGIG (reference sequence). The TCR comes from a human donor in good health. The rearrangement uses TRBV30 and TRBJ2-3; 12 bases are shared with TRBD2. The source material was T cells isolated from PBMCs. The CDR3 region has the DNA TGTGCCTGGAAAGGACTAGCGGGGATTAGCACAGATACGCAGTATTTT. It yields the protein CAWKGLAGISTDTQYF.